This is a list of T cell receptor beta chains from one sample in a study of neurological immune-mediated disorders. TCRdb reanalysed the 5' RACE reads using MiXCR and keeps one entry per CDR3 protein. This sample has some 77,000 distinct CDR3 sequences, with roughly 9.5% found just once. The sample consisted of PBMCs. The receptors shown here come from a man aged 50 to 60 in good health. CDR3s include the opening cysteine and the closing phenylalanine or tryptophan. A D gene is named only where the DNA matches it firmly. Size tells how often a clone was seen (once, few, many) or the class of an expanded clone, and some rows leave it out.

cdr3_length d_call j_call clone_size v_call cdr3_nt cdr3_aa
18 TRBD2 TRBJ2-1 - TRBV7-9 TGTGCCAGCAGCCCCCCCTTGGAAGTAGCGGGGGGACTCAATGAGCAGTTCTTC CASSPPLEVAGGLNEQFF
15 TRBD1 TRBJ1-1 many TRBV6-6 TGTGCCAGCAGCGACACGGGACAGCCCAACACTGAAGCTTTCTTT CASSDTGQPNTEAFF
11 - TRBJ2-5 many TRBV20-1 TGCAGTGCTAGAGCGCGAGAGACCCAGTACTTC CSARARETQYF
13 TRBD1 TRBJ1-2 - TRBV29-1 TGCAGCGTTGAAGATCAGGGGGCCTATGGCTACACCTTC CSVEDQGAYGYTF
16 - TRBJ2-7 - TRBV11-1 TGTGCCAGCAGCTTAGAGGACTCCAGGGGAGACTACGAGCAGTACTTC CASSLEDSRGDYEQYF
12 - TRBJ2-1 many TRBV20-1 TGCAGTGCCTCAGGTTCCTACAATGAGCAGTTCTTC CSASGSYNEQFF
14 - TRBJ1-6 many TRBV6-1 TGTGCCAGCAGTGAAGTGGGTAAAAATTCACCCCTCCACTTT CASSEVGKNSPLHF
18 TRBD1 TRBJ1-6 many TRBV5-1 TGCGCCAGCAGCTTCGGGACAGGGGGTCTTTTAAATAATTCACCCCTCCACTTT CASSFGTGGLLNNSPLHF
19 - TRBJ1-6 many TRBV7-2 TGTGCCAGCAGCTACTACGGCCTCCGGGACACTCTTTACAATTCACCCCTCCACTTT CASSYYGLRDTLYNSPLHF
13 TRBD1 TRBJ1-4 many TRBV29-1 TGCAGCGGACGGACAGGGGGCAATGAAAAACTGTTTTTT CSGRTGGNEKLFF
15 TRBD1 TRBJ2-6 many TRBV29-1 TGCAGCGCGATTACAGGGGGCTGGGGGGCCAACGTCCTGACTTTC CSAITGGWGANVLTF
12 - TRBJ1-2 many TRBV5-1 TGCGCCAGCAGCTTGTCAGGGGAAGGCTACACCTTC CASSLSGEGYTF
14 - TRBJ2-7 many TRBV6-5 TGTGCCAGCAGTACCCGGGACCCCTTTCCCGAGCAGTACTTC CASSTRDPFPEQYF
14 - TRBJ1-1 few TRBV7-3 TGTGCCAGCAGCTTAACGGGGGCCGGGGGTGAAGCTTTCTTT CASSLTGAGGEAFF
14 TRBD1 TRBJ1-4 many TRBV5-1 TGCGCCAGCAGCTTGGGGCAGGGGGGTGAAAAACTGTTTTTT CASSLGQGGEKLFF
14 TRBD2 TRBJ2-1 many TRBV6-5 TGTGCCAGCAGCGGGACTAGTCTTTCCAATGAGCAGTTCTTC CASSGTSLSNEQFF
16 TRBD1 TRBJ2-2 many TRBV6-1 TGTGCCAGCAGTGAATTGACAGGGAAGGGCACCGGGGAGCTGTTTTTT CASSELTGKGTGELFF
13 - TRBJ1-5 many TRBV6-2/TRBV6-3 TGTGCCAGCAGTCACCGCCGGGACACCTTCCAGCATTTT CASSHRRDTFQHF
17 TRBD2 TRBJ2-1 many TRBV4-2 TGTGCCAGCAGCCAAAGTTCTAGCGGGAGGGGTGACAATGAGCAGTTCTTC CASSQSSSGRGDNEQFF
15 - TRBJ2-3 many TRBV12-3/TRBV12-4 TGTGCCAGCGGGAGGACAGTCGGCTCCACAGATACGCAGTATTTT CASGRTVGSTDTQYF
14 TRBD1 TRBJ1-1 once TRBV18 TGTGCCAGCTCACCAGGGGACAGGGGAACTGAAGCTTTCTTT CASSPGDRGTEAFF
15 - TRBJ2-1 - TRBV5-1 TGCGCCAGCATGCTTACGTTGGTACCCTACAATGAGCGGTTCTTC CASMLTLVPYNERFF
13 - TRBJ2-2 many TRBV12-3/TRBV12-4 TGTGCCAGCAGTGTTGGAGGGACCGGGGAGCTGTTTTTT CASSVGGTGELFF
16 TRBD2 TRBJ2-5 many TRBV20-1 TGCAGTGCTTCCGGGACTAGCGGGAGTCCCCAAGAGACCCAGTACTTC CSASGTSGSPQETQYF
13 - TRBJ2-1 many TRBV27 TGTGCCAGCGGACAGTCGGGGTACAATGAGCAGTTCTTC CASGQSGYNEQFF
14 TRBD1 TRBJ1-4 many TRBV4-3 TGCGCCAGCAGCCTACTGGGACAGGGGGAAAAACTGTTTTTT CASSLLGQGEKLFF
13 - TRBJ2-4 many TRBV7-9 TGTGCCAGCAGCTTTACAGAAGGAAACATTCAGTACTTC CASSFTEGNIQYF
17 - TRBJ1-1 many TRBV12-3/TRBV12-4 TGTGCCAGCAGTTCCGGAGGCCCGGGACACCCGAGGACTGAAGCTTTCTTT CASSSGGPGHPRTEAFF
15 TRBD1 TRBJ2-7 many TRBV18 TGTGCCAGCTCACCACCCGTCGAGGGGGCCCTAAAGCAGTACTTC CASSPPVEGALKQYF
18 - TRBJ2-7 many TRBV5-6 TGTGCCAGCAGCGGGGGAGGTTGGAACGGGCCGCCATCCTACGAGCAGTACTTC CASSGGGWNGPPSYEQYF
17 TRBD2 TRBJ2-3 many TRBV27 TGTGCCAGCAGTCTAAGACCTAGCGGGAGGGCGAGAGATACGCAGTATTTT CASSLRPSGRARDTQYF
13 - TRBJ1-5 - TRBV2 TGTGCCAGCAGTTGGACGATCACCCAGCCCCAGCATTTT CASSWTITQPQHF
16 TRBD2 TRBJ2-1 many TRBV9 TGTGCCAGCAGCGCATGGACTAGCGGCGACTCGAATGAGCAGTTCTTC CASSAWTSGDSNEQFF
15 TRBD2 TRBJ2-3 many TRBV20-1 TGCAGTGCTACGGGAACTAGCGGGAGCAGTCATACGCAGTATTTT CSATGTSGSSHTQYF
19 - TRBJ1-3 many TRBV4-2 TGTGCCAGCAGCCAAGATAACGGAGGCAGATTCGTCTCTGGAAACACCATATATTTT CASSQDNGGRFVSGNTIYF
17 - TRBJ2-1 many TRBV18 TGTGCCAGCTCAAGTACCTCTAGCGCCAGCTCCTACAATGAGCAGTTCTTC CASSSTSSASSYNEQFF
12 TRBD2 TRBJ2-1 many TRBV9 TGTGCCACCAGCCGGGGGGTCGATGAGCAGTTCTTC CATSRGVDEQFF
15 - TRBJ1-2 medium-sized TRBV14 TGTGCCAGCAGCCAAGTTCCAGGCCGAGAGAATGGCTACACCTTC CASSQVPGRENGYTF
14 - TRBJ1-6 many TRBV28 TGTGCCAGCAGTTCAATCGCAGGGAGGTCACCCCTCCACTTT CASSSIAGRSPLHF